This T cell receptor beta chain was sequenced during a study of cytomegalovirus exposure and HLA in healthy donors. Study in general: Counted in an early data release were some 81 million unique TCRs from HLA-typed donors.

The study ran its PCR with 60 Vbeta and 13 Jbeta primers. TCRdb's copy holds only in-frame clones and misses some; the assay was immunoSEQ multiplex PCR. This sample has under 150,000 clones; roughly four fifths occur once, and the top ten carry 2.7%. Points on this clone: No antigen is known for it.

The CDR3 spans 15 residues. V shed 1 base and J 2 bases; nucleotides not matched to a gene: 4. Germline loops: CDR1 SGHTA, CDR2 FQGNSA. Overall study results and limits: Productive rates of about 87% or about 30% were seen for most TCR beta V segments in an earlier analysis. CMV serostatus alone was available as immune exposure information. Exclusion as indistinguishable affected some V segments, including TRBV6-2 and TRBV6-3.

Specimen: PBMCs. The origin of this receptor is a boy younger than 10 in good health and CMV-seronegative. The chain combines TRBV7-2 with TRBJ2-5; 7 nucleotides agree with TRBD1. This chain's CDR3 is CASSLGAGGQETQYF. The CDR3 nucleotides read TGTGCCAGCAGCTTAGGGGCAGGGGGTCAAGAGACCCAGTACTTC.